A single sample gave rise to the 7 T cell receptor beta chains below, sequenced in a study of graft-versus-host responses after intestinal transplantation. Antigens for these TCRs are unknown. The data were produced by immunoSEQ multiplex PCR, yet TCRdb's version contains in-frame clones alone and is incomplete. Here the sample spans about 81,000 clones, 85% to 90% being singletons. Sequenced here: unstimulated CD4+ T cells sorted from spleen or lymph node cells, sampled before intestinal transplant. The source of these receptors is a human donor who received an intestinal transplant.

This chain uses TRBV4-1 with TRBJ1-1; no firm D call. V dropped 2 bases and J dropped 0 bases, with 10 bases sitting between them. The CDR3 has 15 residues. Germline V gene lookup returns CDR1 MGHRA and CDR2 YSYEKL. The CDR3 DNA reads as TGCGCCAGCAGCCAATGGCACATCATGAACACTGAAGCTTTCTTT. This sequence encodes CASSQWHIMNTEAFF.

This chain links TRBV9 with TRBJ1-3, with D possibly matching TRBD1 (5 bases). V was pared by 2 bases and J by 2 bases, with 8 bases between. CDR1 and CDR2 from the germline V gene are SGDLS and YYNGEE. CDR3 length: 14 amino acids. In DNA, the CDR3 is TGTGCCAGCAGCGTCTCAGGGACTGGAAACACCATATATTTT. It codes for CASSVSGTGNTIYF.

The chain combines TRBV27 with TRBJ2-1, with D tentatively TRBD1 (6 bases). CDR1 and CDR2 (germline): MNHEY, SMNVEV (reference sequence). V was clipped by 5 bases and J by 4 bases, with 18 bases between them. This CDR3 has 16 amino acids. CDR3 amino acids: CASSLGLGGGYNEQFF. Here the CDR3 DNA reads TGTGCCAGCAGTCTGGGGCTAGGGGGTGGGTACAATGAGCAGTTCTTC.

The chain combines TRBV28 with TRBJ2-5; 10 nucleotides agree with TRBD1. Trimming cost V 7 bases and J 5 bases; bases outside gene matches: 7. The CDR3 runs 14 residues. In germline, CDR1 is MDHEN, CDR2 SYDVKM. The CDR3 DNA reads TGTGCCAGCAAGATTCCGGGACAGGGGGAGACCCAGTACTTC. This gives the protein CASKIPGQGETQYF.

This clone was seen a few times. The chain is built from TRBV2 and TRBJ1-2; no firm D call. The V gene's germline CDR1 is SNHLY and CDR2 FYNNEI. The CDR3 length is 11 residues. Trimming cost V 7 bases and J 2 bases, with 5 bases left between them. The CDR3 here is CASTRNYGYTF. In DNA, the CDR3 is TGTGCCAGCACGAGGAACTATGGCTACACCTTC.

The chain's CDR3 is CASSPQGGKDNEQFF. For the CDR3, the DNA is TGTGCCAGTAGTCCACAGGGGGGTAAGGACAATGAGCAGTTCTTC. The rearrangement links TRBV19 to TRBJ2-1; 8 bases are shared with TRBD1. CDR3 size: 15 residues. CDR1 and CDR2 (germline): LNHDA, SQIVND (reference sequence). J gave up 5 bases and V 5 bases, and 8 bases lay outside the gene matches.

The chain links TRBV5-4 to TRBJ2-1; 11 nucleotides line up with TRBD2. The germline gives CDR1 SGHNT, CDR2 YYREEE (reference sequence). J gave up 4 bases and V 9 bases, and 18 bases lay outside the gene matches. The CDR3 sequence is 18 residues long. CDR3 amino acids: CATHSGTSGIERYNEQFF. The CDR3 coding sequence is TGTGCCACCCACTCCGGGACTAGCGGTATAGAACGTTACAATGAGCAGTTCTTC. Complete variable domain (other parts from reference TRBV5-4 and TRBJ2-1): ETGVTQSPTHLIKTRGQQVTLRCSSQSGHNTVSWYQQALGQGPQFIFQYYREEENGRGNFPPRFSGLQFPNYSSELNVNALELDDSALYLCATHSGTSGIERYNEQFFGPGTRLTVL.